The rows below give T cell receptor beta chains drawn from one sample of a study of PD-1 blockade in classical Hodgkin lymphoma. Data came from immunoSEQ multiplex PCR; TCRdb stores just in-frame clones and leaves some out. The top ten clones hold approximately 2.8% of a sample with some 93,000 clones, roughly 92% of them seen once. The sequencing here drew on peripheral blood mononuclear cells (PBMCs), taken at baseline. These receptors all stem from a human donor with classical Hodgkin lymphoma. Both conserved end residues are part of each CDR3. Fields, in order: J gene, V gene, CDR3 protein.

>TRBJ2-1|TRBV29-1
CSVEGPGQGEQFF
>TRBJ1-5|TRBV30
CAWSYRVDQPQHF
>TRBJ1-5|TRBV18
CALGEGSDSPQHF
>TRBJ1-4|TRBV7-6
CASKGEKLFF
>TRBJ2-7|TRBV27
CASSLSPGEQYF
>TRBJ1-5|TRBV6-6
CASSYTGQDFNQPQHF
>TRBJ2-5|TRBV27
CASSAGGVSHF
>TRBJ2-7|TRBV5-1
CASSLEGGRAYEQYF
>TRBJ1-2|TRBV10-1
CASSESTDYGYTF
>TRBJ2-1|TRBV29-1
CSAPQYNEQFF
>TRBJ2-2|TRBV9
CASSPRTGFAGELFF
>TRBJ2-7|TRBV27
CASSGTLYEQYF
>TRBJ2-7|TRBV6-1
CASSETAYEQYF
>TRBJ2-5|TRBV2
CASSEPRQGAMKRTQYF
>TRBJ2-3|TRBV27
CASSLGASDTQYF
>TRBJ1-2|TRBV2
CASPQDSNYGYTF
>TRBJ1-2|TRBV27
CASSFDRLNYGYTF
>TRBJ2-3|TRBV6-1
CASSGTGRPDTQYF
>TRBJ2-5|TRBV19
CASSIGARMGETQYF
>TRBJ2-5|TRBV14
CASSHGNRGYAETQYF
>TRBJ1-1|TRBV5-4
CASRAGGSSGEAFF
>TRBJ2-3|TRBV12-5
CASAFGREYLLDTQYF
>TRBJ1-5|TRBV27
CATGGARWPQHF
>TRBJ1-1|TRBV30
CAWSFRGPNTEAFF
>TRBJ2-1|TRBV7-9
CASSNQGLAGKNEQFF
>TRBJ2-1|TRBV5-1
CASSPSNEQFF
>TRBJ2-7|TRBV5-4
CASSRGQGRYEQYF
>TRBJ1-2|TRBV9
CASSTSRGYTF
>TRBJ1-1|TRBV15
CATSWAVNTEAFF
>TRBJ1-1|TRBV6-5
CASSRARGTEAFF
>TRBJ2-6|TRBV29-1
CSVGGVSGANVLTF
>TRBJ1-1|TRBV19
CASTRFTGSANTEAFF
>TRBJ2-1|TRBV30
CAWSVGAVSYNEQFF
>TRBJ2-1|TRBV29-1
CSARGGYVLEQFF
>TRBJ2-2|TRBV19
CASRRTPYTGELFF
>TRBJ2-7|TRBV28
CASSLLVMSYEQYF
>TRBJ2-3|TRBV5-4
CASSLALFDSGFGDTQYF
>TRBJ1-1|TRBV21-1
CASSKVGTTNTEAFF
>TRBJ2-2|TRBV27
CASSLPDSTGELFF
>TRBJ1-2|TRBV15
CATSSGDIIQDRGAYGYTF
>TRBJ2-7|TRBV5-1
CASSAEPKSSYEQYF
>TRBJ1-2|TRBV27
CASAGREDRGYTF
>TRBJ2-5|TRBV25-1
CASSETSSAAQETQYF
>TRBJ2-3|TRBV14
CASSQILGTDTQYF
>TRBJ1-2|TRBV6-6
CASTSRVVGGYGYTF
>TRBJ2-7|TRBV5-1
CASSTPGLAGGSEQYF
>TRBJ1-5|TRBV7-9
CASSHINQPQHF
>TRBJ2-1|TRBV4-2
CASSLRSLGQISYNEQFF
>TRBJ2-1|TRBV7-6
CASSPGLAGINEQFF
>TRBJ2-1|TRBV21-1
CASSTGTSGRASYNEQFF
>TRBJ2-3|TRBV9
CASSGLAGGPVDTQYF
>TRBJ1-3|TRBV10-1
CASSESGGPGNTIYF
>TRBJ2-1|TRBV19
CASSMSTPGTPNYNEQFF